The source of this T cell receptor beta chain is a study of lymphopenia after photon versus proton radiotherapy. Study-wide results and caveats: A bigger post-nadir fall in TCR diversity correlated inversely with survival time in deceased patients. Better survival with proton therapy was suggested as possible, not demonstrated. Photon-treated patients lost naive T cells and TCR diversity; proton-treated stayed stable. Post-nadir diversity loss with photons came from oligoclonal expansion, particularly CD8+ Temra cells.

TCRdb's table, derived via immunoSEQ multiplex PCR, lists solely in-frame clones and lacks some. The data hold tens of thousands of clones, with around 90% observed a single time. In the case of this clone: Its antigen is currently unknown.

Trimming took 5 bases from V and 5 from J, leaving 15 bases between them. There are 14 residues in the CDR3. Germline V gene data show CDR1 as MDHEN and CDR2 as SYDVKM. Here the sequenced sample was peripheral blood, taken from a patient treated with photon-based radiotherapy. The chain uses TRBV28 and TRBJ1-1; possible D gene TRBD1, 6 bases. This TCR was sampled from a woman aged 70-85 years with pancreatic cancer. CDR3 sequence: CASSGGGSGTEAFF. The CDR3 nucleotides are TGTGCCAGCAGTGGTGGGGGCAGCGGAACTGAAGCTTTCTTT.